These 19 T cell receptor beta chains came from one sample sequenced in a study of T-cell memory formation after mild COVID-19. TCRdb ran MiXCR on the 5' RACE reads and lists one entry per CDR3 protein. The table includes 250,000 to 350,000 distinct CDR3 sequences, approximately 19% detected once. Sequences were obtained from PBMCs or a T cell subset sorted from them (not recorded which). These receptor sequences come from a man younger than 35 who had mild COVID-19 (a few samples of this study predate the infection). Cell type and time point are not known.

The table lists this clonotype with a few counts. The CDR3 region is CSARRDTNSYNEQFF. The DNA of the CDR3 is TGCAGTGCTAGAAGGGACACGAACTCCTACAATGAGCAGTTCTTC. The J gene is TRBJ2-1, the V gene TRBV20-1, with D possibly being TRBD1 (6 bases). This CDR3 is 15 amino acids long. V was pared by 2 bases and J by 0 bases, with 11 bases between. Germline CDR1 DFQATT, CDR2 SNEGSKA (reference sequence).

The chain is built from TRBV5-1 and TRBJ2-7; D might be TRBD1 or TRBD2, each matching 5 bases. V shed 4 bases and J shed 2 bases, with 13 bases lying between them. Germline loops: CDR1 SGHRS, CDR2 YFSETQ. The CDR3 is 14 amino acids. The CDR3, as DNA: TGCGCCAGCAGCCCCGGGGCACCTACCTACGAGCAGTACTTC. Encoded protein: CASSPGAPTYEQYF.

The chain couples TRBV7-9 to TRBJ2-5; possibly TRBD1 or TRBD2 for D (5 bases each). The V and J ends lost 10 bases and 5 bases respectively, with 11 bases between them. Germline CDR1 reads SEHNR; CDR2 reads FQNEAQ (reference sequence). CDR3 length: 11 amino acids. CDR3 nucleotides: TGTGCCACGGGGCCTCCGGAGACCCAGTACTTC. Protein product: CATGPPETQYF.

The chain is built from TRBV4-2 and TRBJ1-1; a weak D match, TRBD1 (5 bases). Trimming removed 0 bases at V and 4 bases at J, with 15 bases between. The CDR3 is 16 amino acids. Germline V lookup: CDR1 LGHNA, CDR2 YNFKEQ. For the CDR3, the DNA is TGTGCCAGCAGCCAAGAGGTCGGCAGGGCGAGCACTGAAGCTTTCTTT. Protein: CASSQEVGRASTEAFF.

The rearrangement links TRBV6-6 to TRBJ1-2, with D tentatively TRBD1 (6 bases). This CDR3 region has 13 residues. Germline CDR1 reads MNHNY; CDR2 reads SVGAGI (reference sequence). Trimming took 6 bases from V and 4 from J, leaving 12 bases between them. The CDR3 region is CASRKEGGYGYTF. Written as DNA, the CDR3 is TGTGCCAGCAGGAAAGAGGGGGGCTATGGCTACACCTTC.

In this sample, this clonotype turned up once. The V and J genes are TRBV20-1 and TRBJ1-1; the D is unclear. Trimming removed 0 bases at V and 0 bases at J, with 14 bases between. The length of the CDR3 is 16 residues. The germline gives CDR1 DFQATT, CDR2 SNEGSKA (reference sequence). The CDR3 DNA is TGCAGTGCTAGAGATGTTAGGTCTCACCTGAACACTGAAGCTTTCTTT. Translating gives CSARDVRSHLNTEAFF.

The chain is built from TRBV12-3 or TRBV12-4 and TRBJ2-2, with D unresolved. V was shortened by 5 bases and J by 7 bases, with 11 bases between the two germline ends. The CDR3 is 13 residues long. For the CDR3, the DNA is TGTGCCAGCAGTCCCCCCTGGGGCGGGGAGCTGTTTTTT. Translating it yields CASSPPWGGELFF.

This chain connects TRBV4-3 to TRBJ2-2; a weak D match, TRBD2 (7 bases). The V gene's germline CDR1 is LGHNA and CDR2 YSLEER. The length of the CDR3 is 14 residues. The V end lost 3 bases, the J end lost 6 bases, and 11 bases lay between the germline ends. The CDR3 DNA sequence: TGCGCCAGCAGCCAGAGGGGGGGGGCCGGGGAGCTGTTTTTT. It specifies CASSQRGGAGELFF.

This clonotype was seen a handful of times. Written as DNA, the CDR3 is TGCGCCAGCAGCCAAGATCCCGGGGCTATAGATACGCAGTATTTT. Its protein is CASSQDPGAIDTQYF. The J gene is TRBJ2-3, the V gene TRBV4-1, with D perhaps being TRBD1 or TRBD2 (5 bases each). Trimming cost V 0 bases and J 5 bases, with 12 bases left between them. The CDR3 totals 15 residues. The germline V gene has CDR1 MGHRA and CDR2 YSYEKL.

A few counts support this clonotype. The chain recombines TRBV20-1 with TRBJ1-3; 8 bases align to TRBD1. The CDR3 has 14 amino acids. The V segment lost 1 base and the J segment 2 bases; nucleotides outside the gene matches: 1. Germline V gene data show CDR1 as DFQATT and CDR2 as SNEGSKA (reference sequence). The CDR3 coding sequence is TGCAGTGCTAGAGCAGGGGGCCCTGGAAACACCATATATTTT. Encoded protein: CSARAGGPGNTIYF.

The chain couples TRBV6-1 to TRBJ2-6; D uncertain. Germline CDR1 MNHNS, CDR2 SASEGT. V lost 10 bases and J 0 bases, leaving 7 bases between the germline ends. This CDR3 has 13 amino acids. The DNA of the CDR3 is TGTGCCACCCAATTCTCTGGGGCCAACGTCCTGACTTTC. Its protein product is CATQFSGANVLTF.

The gene calls are TRBV11-2 and TRBJ1-6, with no clear D. Germline CDR1 SGHAT, CDR2 FQNNGV. The CDR3 is 13 residues long. Trimming removed 1 base from V and 10 bases from J, with 8 bases in between. CDR3 DNA: TGTGCCAGCAGCTTAGGGAGAGGATCACCCCTCCACTTT. It specifies CASSLGRGSPLHF.

The chain joins TRBV7-9 to TRBJ2-7; D call uncertain. The CDR3 extends over 15 amino acids. The germline CDR1 and CDR2 sequences are SEHNR and FQNEAQ (reference sequence). Deletions cut 3 bases from V and 5 bases from J, with 17 bases between. The CDR3, as DNA: TGTGCCAGCAGCTTCCCCCTGGCAGGCGGCGACGAGCAGTACTTC. The encoded protein is CASSFPLAGGDEQYF.

This sequence joins TRBV6-5 and TRBJ2-2; D may be TRBD2 (5 bases). The CDR3 length is 15 residues. V dropped 6 bases and J dropped 4 bases, with 15 bases sitting between them. Germline CDR1 MNHEY, CDR2 SVGAGI. CDR3 sequence reads: CASRSMGVRTGELFF. The CDR3 DNA reads TGTGCCAGCAGGTCCATGGGAGTCCGCACCGGGGAGCTGTTTTTT.

The rearrangement uses TRBV15 and TRBJ2-5, with D perhaps assigned TRBD1 or TRBD2 (5 bases each). Germline-derived CDR1 and CDR2 are LNHNV and YYDKDF (reference sequence). The V end lost 7 bases, the J end lost 4 bases, and 13 bases lay between the germline ends. The CDR3 spans 13 residues. The CDR3 nucleotides are TGTGCCACCACTGAGGGAAGGGGAGAGACCCAGTACTTC. The encoded protein is CATTEGRGETQYF.

The genes are TRBV12-3 or TRBV12-4 and TRBJ1-1; 7 bases align to TRBD1. The V and J ends lost 3 bases and 11 bases, in that order; junction bases with no gene match: 6. The CDR3 is made up of 12 amino acids. The CDR3 region has the DNA TGTGCCAGCAGTTTGCCAGGGGGGGGTGCTTTCTTT. It specifies CASSLPGGGAFF.

This chain's CDR3 is CSAPEGSNQPQHF. The CDR3 DNA sequence: TGCAGTGCCCCCGAGGGTAGCAATCAGCCCCAGCATTTT. The V call is TRBV20-1, the J call TRBJ1-5; D is unclear. This CDR3 region has 13 residues. The V end lost 6 bases, the J end lost 0 bases, and 9 bases lay between the germline ends. Per the germline V gene, CDR1 is DFQATT and CDR2 is SNEGSKA (reference sequence).

This clonotype was seen ten or more times. The genes are TRBV3-1 and TRBJ1-5; no definite D call. This CDR3 contains 14 residues. Per the germline V gene, CDR1 is LGHDT and CDR2 is YNNKEL (reference sequence). V lost 1 base and J lost 7, with 11 bases in between. CDR3 nucleotides: TGTGCCAGCAGCCAAGGGGAGGTCTGGCAGCCCCAGCATTTT. It is translated as CASSQGEVWQPQHF.

This clonotype was observed a few times. This chain connects TRBV6-2 or TRBV6-3 to TRBJ2-5; D gene ambiguous. The CDR3 is 15 residues long. Trimming left V 7 bases short and J 0 bases short, with 15 bases between. Germline-derived CDR1 and CDR2 are MNHEY and SVGEGT. The CDR3 here is CASTQYLPHQETQYF. The CDR3 coding sequence is TGTGCCAGCACCCAGTATCTACCACACCAAGAGACCCAGTACTTC.